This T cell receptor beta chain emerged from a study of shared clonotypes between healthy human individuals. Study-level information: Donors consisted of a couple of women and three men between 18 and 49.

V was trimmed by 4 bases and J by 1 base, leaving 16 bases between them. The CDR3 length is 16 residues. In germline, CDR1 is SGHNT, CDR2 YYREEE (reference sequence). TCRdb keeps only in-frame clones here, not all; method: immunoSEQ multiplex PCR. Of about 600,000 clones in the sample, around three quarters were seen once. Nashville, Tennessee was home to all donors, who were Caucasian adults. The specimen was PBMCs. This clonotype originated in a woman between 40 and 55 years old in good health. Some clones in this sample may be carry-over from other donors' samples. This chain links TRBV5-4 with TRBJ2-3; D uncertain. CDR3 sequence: CASSLYITWGTDTQYF. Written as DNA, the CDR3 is TGTGCCAGCAGCCTCTACATAACCTGGGGCACAGATACGCAGTATTTT.